The sequence of this T cell receptor (beta chain) was determined in a study of PD-L1 blockade in urothelial cancer. Overall study: Each participant's history included 0 to 3 prior chemotherapy regimens.

Noted time point: pretreatment peripheral blood. Using immunoSEQ multiplex PCR, the repertoire was profiled, and TCRdb retains in-frame clones only, with some absent. The sample has tens of thousands of clones, approximately 90% seen once. V lost 4 bases, J lost 2 bases, and 3 bases stayed unmatched. CDR3 size: 14 residues. From germline, CDR1 is SGHNT and CDR2 YYREEE (reference sequence). This chain uses TRBV5-4 with TRBJ2-1; TRBD1 matches 7 bases. The input for sequencing was PBMCs, taken around atezolizumab (anti-PD-L1) treatment. This TCR was sampled from a woman aged 55-75 years with urothelial cancer. The CDR3 DNA reads as TGTGCCAGCAGCCGGGACAGCACCTACAATGAGCAGTTCTTC. This translates into CASSRDSTYNEQFF.